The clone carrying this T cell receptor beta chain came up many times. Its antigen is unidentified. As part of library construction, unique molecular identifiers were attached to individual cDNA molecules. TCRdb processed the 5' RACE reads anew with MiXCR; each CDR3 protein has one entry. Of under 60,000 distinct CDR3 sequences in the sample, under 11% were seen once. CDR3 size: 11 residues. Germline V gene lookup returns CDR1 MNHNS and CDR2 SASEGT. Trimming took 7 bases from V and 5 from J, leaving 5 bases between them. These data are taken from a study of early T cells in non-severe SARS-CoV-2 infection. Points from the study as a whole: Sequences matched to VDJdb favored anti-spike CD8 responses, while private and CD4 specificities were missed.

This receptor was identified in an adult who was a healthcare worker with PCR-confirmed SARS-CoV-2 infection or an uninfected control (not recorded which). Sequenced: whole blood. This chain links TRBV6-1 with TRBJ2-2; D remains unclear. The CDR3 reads CASIETGELFF. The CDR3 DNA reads TGTGCCAGCATCGAAACCGGGGAGCTGTTTTTT.